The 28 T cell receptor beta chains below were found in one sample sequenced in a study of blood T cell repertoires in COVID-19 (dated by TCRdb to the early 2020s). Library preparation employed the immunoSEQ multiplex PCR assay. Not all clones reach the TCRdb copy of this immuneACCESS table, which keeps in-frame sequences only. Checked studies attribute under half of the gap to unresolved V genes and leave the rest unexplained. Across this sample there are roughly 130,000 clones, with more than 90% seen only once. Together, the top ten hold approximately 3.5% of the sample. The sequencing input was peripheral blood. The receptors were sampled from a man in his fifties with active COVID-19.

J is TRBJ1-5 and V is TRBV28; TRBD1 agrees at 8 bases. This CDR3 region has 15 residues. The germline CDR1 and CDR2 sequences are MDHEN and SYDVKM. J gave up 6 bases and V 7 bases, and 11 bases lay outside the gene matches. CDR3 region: CASKDGDRGSQPQHF. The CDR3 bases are TGTGCCAGCAAGGACGGCGACAGGGGTAGTCAGCCCCAGCATTTT.

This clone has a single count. CDR3 in DNA: TGTGCCAGCGGTACCCAGGGATGGTTCGGCAATCAGCCCCAGCATTTT. It encodes CASGTQGWFGNQPQHF. The chain combines TRBV2 with TRBJ1-5, with TRBD1 as a possible D gene (5 bases). The CDR3 consists of 16 residues. V lost 8 bases and J 2 bases, leaving 19 bases between the germline ends. Germline V gene data show CDR1 as SNHLY and CDR2 as FYNNEI.

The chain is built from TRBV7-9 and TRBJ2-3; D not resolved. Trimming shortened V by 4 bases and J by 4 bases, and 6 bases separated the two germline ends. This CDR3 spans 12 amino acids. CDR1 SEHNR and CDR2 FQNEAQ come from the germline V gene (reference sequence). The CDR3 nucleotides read TGTGCCAGCAGCTATGGCCCAGATACGCAGTATTTT. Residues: CASSYGPDTQYF.

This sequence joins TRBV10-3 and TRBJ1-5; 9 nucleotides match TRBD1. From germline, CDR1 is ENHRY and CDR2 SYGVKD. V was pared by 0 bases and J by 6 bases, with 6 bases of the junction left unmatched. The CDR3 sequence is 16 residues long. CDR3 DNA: TGTGCCATCAGTGAGTCGAGGGGGACAGGGATTCAGCCCCAGCATTTT. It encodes CAISESRGTGIQPQHF.

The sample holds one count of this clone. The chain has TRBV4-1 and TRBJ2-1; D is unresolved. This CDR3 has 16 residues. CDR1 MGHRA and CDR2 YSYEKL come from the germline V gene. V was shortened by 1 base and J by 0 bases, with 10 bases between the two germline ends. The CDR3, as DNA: TGCGCCAGCAGCCAAGTGGCCTCTCCCTCCTACAATGAGCAGTTCTTC. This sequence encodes CASSQVASPSYNEQFF.

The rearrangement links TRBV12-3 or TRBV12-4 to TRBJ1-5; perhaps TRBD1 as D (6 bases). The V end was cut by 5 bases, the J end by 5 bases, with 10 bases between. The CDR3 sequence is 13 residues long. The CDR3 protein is CASSGQNYQPQHF. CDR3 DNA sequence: TGTGCCAGCAGTGGACAGAATTATCAGCCCCAGCATTTT.

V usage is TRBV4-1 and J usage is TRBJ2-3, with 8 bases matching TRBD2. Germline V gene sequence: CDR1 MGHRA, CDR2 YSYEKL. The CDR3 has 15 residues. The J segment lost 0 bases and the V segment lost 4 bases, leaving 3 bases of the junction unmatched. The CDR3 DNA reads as TGCGCCAGCAGCCTTCAGCGGGGGAGCACAGATACGCAGTATTTT. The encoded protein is CASSLQRGSTDTQYF.

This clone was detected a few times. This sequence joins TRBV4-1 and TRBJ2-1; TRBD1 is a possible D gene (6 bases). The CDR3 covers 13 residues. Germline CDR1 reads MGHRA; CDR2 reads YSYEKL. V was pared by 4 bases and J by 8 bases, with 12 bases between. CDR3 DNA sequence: TGCGCCAGCAGCCGTCCACAGGGCGATGAGCAGTTCTTC. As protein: CASSRPQGDEQFF.

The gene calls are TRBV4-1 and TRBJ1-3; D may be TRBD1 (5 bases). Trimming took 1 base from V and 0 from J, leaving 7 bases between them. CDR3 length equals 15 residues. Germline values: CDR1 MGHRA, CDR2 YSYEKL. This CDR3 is CASSQAGHSGNTIYF. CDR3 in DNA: TGCGCCAGCAGCCAAGCAGGACACTCTGGAAACACCATATATTTT.

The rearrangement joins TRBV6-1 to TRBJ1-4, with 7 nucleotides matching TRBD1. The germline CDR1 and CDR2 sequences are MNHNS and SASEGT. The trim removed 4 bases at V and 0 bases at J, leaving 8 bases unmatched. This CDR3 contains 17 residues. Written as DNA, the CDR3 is TGTGCCAGCAGTGTCCGGGACAGTTACGCAACTAATGAAAAACTGTTTTTT. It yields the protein CASSVRDSYATNEKLFF.

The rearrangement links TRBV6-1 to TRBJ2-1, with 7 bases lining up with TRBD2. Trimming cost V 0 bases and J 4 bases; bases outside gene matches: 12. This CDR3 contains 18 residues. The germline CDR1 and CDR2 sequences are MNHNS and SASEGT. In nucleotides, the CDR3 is TGTGCCAGCAGTGAAGCATTGAGAGCGGGACTGAGATACAATGAGCAGTTCTTC. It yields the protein CASSEALRAGLRYNEQFF.

The CDR3 coding sequence is TGTGCCAGCAGCTTGGCTGGTAGCGGGGGAGCACCCAACTACAATGAGCAGTTCTTC. This gives the protein CASSLAGSGGAPNYNEQFF. The chain couples TRBV5-6 to TRBJ2-1, with 9 bases fitting TRBD2. The V gene end was trimmed by 0 bases and the J gene end by 3 bases; junction bases not matched to a gene: 13. The CDR3 consists of 19 residues. Per germline, CDR1 SGHDT and CDR2 YYEEEE.

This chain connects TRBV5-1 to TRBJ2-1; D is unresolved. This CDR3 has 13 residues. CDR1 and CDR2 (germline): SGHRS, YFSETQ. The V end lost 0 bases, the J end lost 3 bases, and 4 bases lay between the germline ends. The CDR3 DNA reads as TGCGCCAGCAGCTTGGACAGCTACAATGAGCAGTTCTTC. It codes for CASSLDSYNEQFF.

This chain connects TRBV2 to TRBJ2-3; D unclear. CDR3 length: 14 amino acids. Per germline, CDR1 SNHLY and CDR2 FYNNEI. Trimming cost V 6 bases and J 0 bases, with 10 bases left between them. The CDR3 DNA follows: TGTGCCAGCAGCGCCAGTTTTAGCACAGATACGCAGTATTTT. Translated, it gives CASSASFSTDTQYF.

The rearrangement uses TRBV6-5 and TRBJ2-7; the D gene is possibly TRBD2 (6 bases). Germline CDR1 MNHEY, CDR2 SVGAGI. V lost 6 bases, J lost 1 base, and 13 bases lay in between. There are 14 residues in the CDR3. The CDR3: CASRLVAESYEQYF. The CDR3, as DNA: TGTGCCAGCAGGTTAGTAGCGGAATCCTACGAGCAGTACTTC.

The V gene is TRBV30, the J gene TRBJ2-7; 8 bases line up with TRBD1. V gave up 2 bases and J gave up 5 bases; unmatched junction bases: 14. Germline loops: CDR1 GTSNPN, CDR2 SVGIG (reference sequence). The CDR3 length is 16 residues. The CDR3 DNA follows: TGTGCCTGGAGTAAGGCCTGGACAGGGCGAATGGACGAGCAGTACGTC. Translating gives CAWSKAWTGRMDEQYV.

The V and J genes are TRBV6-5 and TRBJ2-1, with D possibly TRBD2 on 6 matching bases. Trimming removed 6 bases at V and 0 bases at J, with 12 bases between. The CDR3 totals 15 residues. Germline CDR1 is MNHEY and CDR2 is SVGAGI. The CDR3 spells CASSPETSSYNEQFF. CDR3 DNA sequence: TGTGCCAGCAGCCCCGAGACTAGCTCCTACAATGAGCAGTTCTTC.

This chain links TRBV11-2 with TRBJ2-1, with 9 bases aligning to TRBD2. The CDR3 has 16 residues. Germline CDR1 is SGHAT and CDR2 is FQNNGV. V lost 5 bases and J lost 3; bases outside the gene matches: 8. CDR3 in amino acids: CASSQVGLAIYNEQFF. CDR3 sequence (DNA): TGTGCCAGCAGCCAGGTAGGACTAGCGATCTACAATGAGCAGTTCTTC.

Here the CDR3 DNA reads TGTGCCAGCAGTGAACCACTAGTAGGGGGGGCCCAGTACTTC. Protein sequence: CASSEPLVGGAQYF. V is TRBV6-1 and J is TRBJ2-5, with D possibly being TRBD2 (7 bases). CDR3 length equals 14 residues. Trimming pared 2 bases from V and 9 bases from J, leaving 16 bases between. Germline V gene sequence: CDR1 MNHNS, CDR2 SASEGT.

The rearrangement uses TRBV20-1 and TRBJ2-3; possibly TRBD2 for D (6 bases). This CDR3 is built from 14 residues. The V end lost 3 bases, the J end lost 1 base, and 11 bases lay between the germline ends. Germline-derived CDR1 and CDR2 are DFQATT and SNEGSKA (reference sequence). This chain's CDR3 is CSASGSGRTDTQYF. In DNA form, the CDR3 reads TGCAGTGCTAGTGGTAGCGGACGCACAGATACGCAGTATTTT.

The CDR3 DNA is TGTGCCAGCAAGGTGGGAGGTATAGGTAGTGAGCAGTTCTTC. Translated, it gives CASKVGGIGSEQFF. The chain combines TRBV2 with TRBJ2-1; the D gene is possibly TRBD2 (6 bases). CDR1 SNHLY and CDR2 FYNNEI come from the germline V gene. This CDR3 region has 14 residues. V dropped 7 bases and J dropped 9 bases, with 19 bases sitting between them.

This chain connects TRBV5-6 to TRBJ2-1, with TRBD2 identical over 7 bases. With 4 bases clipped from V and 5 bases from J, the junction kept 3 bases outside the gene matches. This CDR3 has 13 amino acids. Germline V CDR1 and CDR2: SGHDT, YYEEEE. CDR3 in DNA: TGTGCCAGCAGCCGAACTAGCGACAATGAGCAGTTCTTC. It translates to CASSRTSDNEQFF.

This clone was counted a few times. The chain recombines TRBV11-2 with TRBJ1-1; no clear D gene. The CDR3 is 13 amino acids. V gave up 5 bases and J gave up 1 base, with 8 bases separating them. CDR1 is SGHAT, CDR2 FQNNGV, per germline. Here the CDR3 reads CASSPLWNTEAFF. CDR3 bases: TGTGCCAGCAGCCCCTTGTGGAACACTGAAGCTTTCTTT.

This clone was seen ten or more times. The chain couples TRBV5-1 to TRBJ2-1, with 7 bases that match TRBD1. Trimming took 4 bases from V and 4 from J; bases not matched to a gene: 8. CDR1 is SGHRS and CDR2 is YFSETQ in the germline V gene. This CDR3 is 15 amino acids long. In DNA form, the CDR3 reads TGCGCCAGCAGCCCTCGGGACAGTGTATACAATGAGCAGTTCTTC. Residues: CASSPRDSVYNEQFF.

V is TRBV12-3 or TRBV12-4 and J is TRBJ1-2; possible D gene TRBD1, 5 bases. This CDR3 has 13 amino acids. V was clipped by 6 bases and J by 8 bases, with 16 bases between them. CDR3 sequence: CASRPGGSEGYTF. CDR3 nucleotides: TGTGCCAGCAGACCCGGGGGATCAGAGGGCTACACCTTC.

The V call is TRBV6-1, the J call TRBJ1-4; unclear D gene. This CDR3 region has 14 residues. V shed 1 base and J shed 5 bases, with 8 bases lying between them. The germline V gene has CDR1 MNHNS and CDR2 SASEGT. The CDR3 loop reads CASSEVTVNEKLFF. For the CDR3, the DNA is TGTGCCAGCAGTGAAGTAACAGTAAATGAAAAACTGTTTTTT.

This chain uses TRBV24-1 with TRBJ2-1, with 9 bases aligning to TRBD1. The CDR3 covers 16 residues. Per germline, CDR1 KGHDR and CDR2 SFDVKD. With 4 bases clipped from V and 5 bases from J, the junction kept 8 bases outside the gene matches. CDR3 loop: CATSDGRQGGNNEQFF. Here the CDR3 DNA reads TGTGCCACCAGTGACGGGAGACAGGGGGGGAACAATGAGCAGTTCTTC.

The CDR3 region is CASSLRQGATDTQYF. The CDR3 coding sequence is TGTGCCAGCAGCCTACGACAGGGGGCCACAGATACGCAGTATTTT. V and J are TRBV11-2 and TRBJ2-3, with 10 bases identical to TRBD1. Trimming removed 5 bases from V and 2 bases from J; junction bases left unmatched: 4. The germline V gene has CDR1 SGHAT and CDR2 FQNNGV. CDR3 size: 15 residues.